The rows below give T cell receptor beta chains drawn from one sample of a study of T cells in Graves' hyperthyroidism and ophthalmopathy. TCRdb independently ran MiXCR on the multiplex PCR reads; one entry per CDR3 protein. The sample lists about 580,000 distinct CDR3 sequences, roughly 14% occurring once. The sample comprised blood. These receptors all stem from a young woman with Graves' hyperthyroidism that later progressed to Graves' ophthalmopathy. CDR3s include the opening cysteine and the closing phenylalanine or tryptophan. A D gene is named only where the DNA matches it firmly. Only part of the rows carry a size: once, few, many, or a class if the clone is expanded.

j_call: TRBJ2-2
v_call: TRBV20-1
clone_size: many
d_call: NA
cdr3_aa: CSARVGGLQTGELFF
cdr3_nt: TGCAGTGCTAGAGTAGGGGGACTCCAAACCGGGGAGCTGTTTTTT

j_call: TRBJ2-1
v_call: TRBV2
clone_size: many
d_call: NA
cdr3_aa: CATNLGYNEQFF
cdr3_nt: TGTGCCACCAACCTAGGTTACAATGAGCAGTTCTTC

j_call: TRBJ1-2
v_call: TRBV7-2
clone_size: few
d_call: NA
cdr3_aa: CASSLALKDGYTF
cdr3_nt: TGTGCCAGCAGCTTAGCGCTCAAGGACGGCTACACCTTC

j_call: TRBJ1-5
v_call: TRBV6-2/TRBV6-3
clone_size: many
d_call: NA
cdr3_aa: CASTPGGLAPQHF
cdr3_nt: TGTGCCAGCACTCCCGGGGGGTTGGCGCCCCAGCATTTT

j_call: TRBJ2-1
v_call: TRBV29-1
clone_size: few
d_call: TRBD2
cdr3_aa: CSAYGTGTRPGLAGGMDEQFF
cdr3_nt: TGCAGCGCCTACGGGACAGGAACTCGTCCGGGACTAGCGGGGGGTATGGATGAGCAGTTCTTC

j_call: TRBJ2-1
v_call: TRBV6-1
clone_size: many
d_call: TRBD2
cdr3_aa: CASSQTSGGLVEQFF
cdr3_nt: TGTGCCAGCAGTCAAACTAGCGGGGGTCTGGTTGAGCAGTTCTTC

j_call: TRBJ1-1
v_call: TRBV5-1
clone_size: many
d_call: TRBD1
cdr3_aa: CASSWTGQKTTEAFF
cdr3_nt: TGCGCCAGCAGCTGGACGGGACAGAAAACCACTGAAGCTTTCTTT

j_call: TRBJ1-2
v_call: TRBV5-6
clone_size: many
d_call: TRBD1
cdr3_aa: CASSVRRTGPGYTF
cdr3_nt: TGTGCCAGCAGCGTAAGACGGACAGGCCCGGGCTACACCTTC

j_call: TRBJ1-2
v_call: TRBV28
clone_size: many
d_call: NA
cdr3_aa: CASTGDPKNYGYTF
cdr3_nt: TGTGCCAGCACCGGGGACCCAAAAAACTATGGCTACACCTTC

j_call: TRBJ2-3
v_call: TRBV30
clone_size: few
d_call: NA
cdr3_aa: CAWSVQFDSSTDTQYF
cdr3_nt: TGTGCCTGGAGTGTACAGTTTGACAGCAGCACAGATACGCAGTATTTT

j_call: TRBJ2-7
v_call: TRBV15
clone_size: many
d_call: TRBD2
cdr3_aa: CATSRVAGGPGEQYF
cdr3_nt: TGTGCCACCAGCAGAGTGGCGGGAGGGCCGGGCGAGCAGTACTTC

j_call: TRBJ2-7
v_call: TRBV12-3/TRBV12-4
clone_size: NA
d_call: TRBD2
cdr3_aa: CASSWTSGSSSYEQYF
cdr3_nt: TGTGCCAGCAGCTGGACTAGCGGGAGCAGCTCCTACGAGCAGTACTTC

j_call: TRBJ2-7
v_call: TRBV14
clone_size: many
d_call: NA
cdr3_aa: CASSQERDGYEQYF
cdr3_nt: TGTGCCAGCAGCCAAGAGCGGGATGGCTACGAGCAGTACTTC

j_call: TRBJ2-5
v_call: TRBV7-2
clone_size: many
d_call: NA
cdr3_aa: CASSFQTGYQETQYF
cdr3_nt: TGTGCCAGCAGCTTCCAAACCGGGTACCAAGAGACCCAGTACTTC

j_call: TRBJ2-7
v_call: TRBV7-2
clone_size: many
d_call: TRBD2
cdr3_aa: CASSLLAGAYEQYF
cdr3_nt: TGTGCCAGCAGCTTACTAGCGGGAGCCTACGAGCAGTACTTC